This section outlines one T cell receptor (beta chain) sequence together with its context. The sample belongs to a study of shared clonotypes between healthy human individuals. Overall study: Donors had three CD4 naive, three CD4 memory, two CD8 naive and one CD8 memory plate apiece.

Donation came from healthy HIV-negative adults that had no recent acute infections or vaccinations. Trimming stripped 0 bases from V and 2 bases from J, with 12 bases between. CDR1 is MNHEY, CDR2 SVGAGI, per germline. This CDR3 is built from 16 residues. Deep-level running was used for the assay. Produced via immunoSEQ multiplex PCR; TCRdb's table is partial and in-frame only. Here the sample spans some 2.1 million clones, 90% to 95% being singletons. Sequenced sample: naive CD4+ T cells sorted from blood. Subset indicated: CD45RA+ positively selected. The genes are TRBV6-5 and TRBJ2-3, with D uncertain. The TCR was taken from a man aged 18 to 29 in good health. CDR3 amino acids: CASSYSSKLLTDTQYF. The CDR3, as DNA: TGTGCCAGCAGTTACTCGTCTAAGCTCCTCACAGATACGCAGTATTTT.